The rows below give T cell receptor beta chains drawn from one sample of a study of T cell responses to AZD1222 COVID-19 vaccine. Some clones are missing from TCRdb's copy, which holds only in-frame ones; the method was immunoSEQ multiplex PCR. Here the sample spans around 79,000 clones, about 87% being singletons. The sequencing used peripheral blood, collected on day 0 of AZD1222 vaccination. The origin of the receptors is an adult in good health. The CDR3 runs from the conserved cysteine through the conserved F or W. Fields, in order: CDR3 DNA, CDR3 protein, V gene, J gene, D gene, clone size, CDR3 length. The D gene is left open where the match is weak. Expanded clones are given a class, and other clones once, few, many or no size at all.

TGTGCCAGCAGGCGGCGGGGGGCGGAGGGGTCACCCCTCCACTTT	CASRRRGAEGSPLHF	TRBV11-2	TRBJ1-6	.	once	15
TGTGCCAGCAGCTTAGCGGGACAGTCCTACGAGCAGTACTTC	CASSLAGQSYEQYF	TRBV7-9	TRBJ2-7	TRBD1	.	14
TGTGCCAGCAGCTCCACTCAGACAGGGGGAGTTTACTATGGCTACACCTTC	CASSSTQTGGVYYGYTF	TRBV7-3	TRBJ1-2	TRBD1	.	17
TGTGCCAGCAGTGCCGGGACAGTCAATTCACCCCTCCACTTT	CASSAGTVNSPLHF	TRBV2	TRBJ1-6	TRBD1	.	14
TGTGCCAGCAGTTACCGGACAGCCATGAACACTGAAGCTTTCTTT	CASSYRTAMNTEAFF	TRBV6-2/TRBV6-3	TRBJ1-1	.	few	15
TGTGCCAGTATGGGGGGTTCTACCCACAAAAACATTCAGTACTTC	CASMGGSTHKNIQYF	TRBV19	TRBJ2-4	.	few	15
TGTGCCAGCAGCACGACGGGGGGTAATGAAAAACTGTTTTTT	CASSTTGGNEKLFF	TRBV9	TRBJ1-4	.	.	14
TGTGCCATCTCAGGCACTAGCGGTTCAGATACGCAGTATTTT	CAISGTSGSDTQYF	TRBV24-1	TRBJ2-3	TRBD2	.	14
TGTCCCCGCCGCGCCCGCAGCGCGGGCGGCGATTCACCCCTCCACTTT	CPRRARSAGGDSPLHF	TRBV9	TRBJ1-6	.	few	16
TGTGCCAGTAGTATCATACAGGGGATCTATGGCTACACCTTC	CASSIIQGIYGYTF	TRBV19	TRBJ1-2	TRBD1	.	14
TGTGCCAGCAGTGACTCGGGACAGGGGGCCAATGAGCAGTTCTTC	CASSDSGQGANEQFF	TRBV6-4	TRBJ2-1	TRBD1	.	15
TGTGCCACCAGCAGAGTAGGGACTAGCGACGAGCAGTACTTC	CATSRVGTSDEQYF	TRBV15	TRBJ2-7	TRBD2	.	14